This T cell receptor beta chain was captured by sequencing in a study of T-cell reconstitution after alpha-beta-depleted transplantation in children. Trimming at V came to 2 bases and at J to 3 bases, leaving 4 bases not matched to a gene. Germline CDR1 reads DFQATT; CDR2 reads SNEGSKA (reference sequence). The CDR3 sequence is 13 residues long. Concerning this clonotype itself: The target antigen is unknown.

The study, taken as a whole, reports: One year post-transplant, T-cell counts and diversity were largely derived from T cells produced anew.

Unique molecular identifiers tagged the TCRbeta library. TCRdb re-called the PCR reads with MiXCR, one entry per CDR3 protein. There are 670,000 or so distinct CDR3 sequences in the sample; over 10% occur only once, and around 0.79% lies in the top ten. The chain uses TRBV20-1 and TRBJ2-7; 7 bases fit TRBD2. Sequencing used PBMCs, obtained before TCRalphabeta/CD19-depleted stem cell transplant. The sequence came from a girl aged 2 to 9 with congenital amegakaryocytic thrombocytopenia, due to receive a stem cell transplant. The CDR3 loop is CSARLADFYEQYF. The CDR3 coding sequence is TGCAGTGCTAGACTAGCGGACTTCTACGAGCAGTACTTC.